Listed here is a single T cell receptor beta chain. The authors' processing: By means of reference gene primer amplification, nucleated cell counts were estimated. The protocol was immunoSEQ multiplex PCR, while the TCRdb copy is restricted to in-frame clones and leaves out a portion. D and trimming were read from the DNA, whereas the V and J calls and clone size are those reported in that table. The data show approximately 230,000 clones, just over 85% seen once. V shed 4 bases and J shed 2 bases, with 12 bases lying between them. Germline V gene data show CDR1 as LGHDT and CDR2 as YNNKEL (reference sequence). This CDR3 is built from 14 residues. This entry is derived from a study of blood T cell repertoires in COVID-19. Study in general: Donors in the United States, Italy and Spain gave samples during acute or convalescent COVID-19. PBMCs, B-cell-depleted T cells, or T cells were the source of the cDNA or gDNA that made up the material.

What was sequenced was peripheral blood. The sequence was obtained from a man older than 75 with acute or convalescent COVID-19. The chain employs TRBV3-1 (or the pseudogene TRBV3-2) and TRBJ2-7, with TRBD2 as a possible D gene (6 bases). CDR3 coding DNA: TGTGCCAGCAGCCCCCTGGGGGAGGCCTACGAGCAGTACTTC. As protein: CASSPLGEAYEQYF.